This T cell receptor beta chain was recovered during a study of a mutant IDH1 vaccine in newly diagnosed glioma. Background on the study: At weeks 1, 3, 5, 7, 11, 15, 19 and 23, patients received a vaccination, eight in all. Most patients had radiochemotherapy with temozolomide before enrollment; others had one alone.

The table came from immunoSEQ multiplex PCR; TCRdb's copy has only in-frame clones and leaves some out. This sample carries 45,000 to 60,000 clones, 75% to 95% of them seen once, and the ten largest clones take under 2.5%. Time point here: week 11, during vaccination. Doses consisted of 300 ug of mutant IDH1 20-mer peptide each, paired with topical imiquimod. Concerning this clone itself: Its antigen is as yet unknown.

This CDR3 region has 19 residues. The sample was PBMCs, taken from a glioma patient whose treatment included an IDH1 peptide vaccine. The source of this sequence is a man aged 50-59 years with glioma. J is TRBJ2-1 and V is TRBV21-1; the table names TRBD2, a call not compared with the DNA. TRBV21-1 is assigned pseudogene status. The CDR3 DNA is TGTGCCAGCAGCAACCCACTAGCGGGAGGGCCCAGCTCCTACAATGAGCAGTTCTTC. Amino acids: CASSNPLAGGPSSYNEQFF.